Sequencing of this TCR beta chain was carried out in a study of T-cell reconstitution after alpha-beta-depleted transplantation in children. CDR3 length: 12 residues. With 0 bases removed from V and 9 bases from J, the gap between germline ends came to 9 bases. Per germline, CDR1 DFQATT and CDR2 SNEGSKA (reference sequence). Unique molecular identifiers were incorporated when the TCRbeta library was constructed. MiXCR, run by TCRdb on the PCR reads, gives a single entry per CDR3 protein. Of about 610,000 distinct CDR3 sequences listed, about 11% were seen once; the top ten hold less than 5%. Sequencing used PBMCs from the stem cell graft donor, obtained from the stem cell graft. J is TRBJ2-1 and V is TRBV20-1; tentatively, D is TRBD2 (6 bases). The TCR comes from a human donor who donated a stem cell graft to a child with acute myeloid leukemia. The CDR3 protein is CSARELLAEQFF. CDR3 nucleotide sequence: TGCAGTGCTAGAGAGCTACTAGCTGAGCAGTTCTTC.